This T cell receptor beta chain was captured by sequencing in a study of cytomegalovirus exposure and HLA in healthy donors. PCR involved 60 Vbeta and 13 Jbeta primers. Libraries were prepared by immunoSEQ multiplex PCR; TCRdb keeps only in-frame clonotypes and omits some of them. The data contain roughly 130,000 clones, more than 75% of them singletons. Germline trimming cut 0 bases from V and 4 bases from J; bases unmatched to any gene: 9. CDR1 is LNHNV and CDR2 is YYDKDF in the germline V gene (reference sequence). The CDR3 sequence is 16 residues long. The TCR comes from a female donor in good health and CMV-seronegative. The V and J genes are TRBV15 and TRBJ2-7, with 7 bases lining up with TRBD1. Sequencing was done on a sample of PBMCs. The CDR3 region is CATSRDLVAGGYEQYF. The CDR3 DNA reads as TGTGCCACCAGCAGAGATCTGGTAGCAGGGGGATACGAGCAGTACTTC.